The clone carrying this T cell receptor (beta chain) came up a few times. This entry comes from a study of beta chain features in type 1 diabetes. Expressed TCRB transcripts got sequenced, as all isolated RNA was reverse transcribed. Using immunoSEQ multiplex PCR, the repertoire was profiled, and TCRdb retains in-frame clones only, with some absent. The data contain about 350,000 clones, roughly 21% of them singletons. Sequenced sample: naive CD4+ T cells from blood. The sequence was obtained from a woman younger than 35 in good health.

For the CDR3, the DNA is TGTGCCAGCAGCGTGGGACTGCCTCCCTACGAGCAGTACTTC. Protein: CASSVGLPPYEQYF. The rearrangement uses TRBV21-1 and TRBJ2-7; whether TRBD2, the table's D call, matches the DNA was not checked. TRBV21-1 is a documented pseudogene. This CDR3 is 14 amino acids long.